Each of the 8 T cell receptor beta chains below was sequenced from the same sample in a study of blood T cell repertoires in COVID-19. Generated by immunoSEQ multiplex PCR, the TCRdb table keeps only in-frame clones and is missing some. Found here are roughly 160,000 clones, 70% to 90% of them singletons; the top ten hold under 3%. Specimen: peripheral blood. Receptor source: an elderly woman with COVID-19, enrolled during active disease.

The rearrangement uses TRBV6-4 and TRBJ2-7; unclear D gene. The CDR3 extends over 12 amino acids. Looked up from germline, CDR1 is MRHNA and CDR2 is SNTAGT. V lost 4 bases and J lost 1, with 5 bases in between. The DNA for the CDR3 is TGTGCCAGCAGTGGGCAGTCCTACGAGCAGTACTTC. It codes for CASSGQSYEQYF.

This clone was observed a few times. The gene calls are TRBV6-2 or TRBV6-3 and TRBJ2-3; D might be TRBD2 (7 bases). This CDR3 is built from 15 residues. V was shortened by 0 bases and J by 5 bases, with 12 bases between the two germline ends. Germline CDR1 MNHEY, CDR2 SVGEGT. The CDR3 nucleotides read TGTGCCAGCAGTTACTCGACGGGGGGCGGAGATACGCAGTATTTT. It is translated as CASSYSTGGGDTQYF.

The rearrangement uses TRBV5-1 and TRBJ1-3; 9 bases fit TRBD1. Germline V lookup: CDR1 SGHRS, CDR2 YFSETQ. Trimming took 4 bases from V and 0 from J; bases not matched to a gene: 8. CDR3 length: 17 residues. As DNA, the CDR3 is TGCGCCAGCAGCAGGACAGGGGTTACCTCCTCTGGAAACACCATATATTTT. Its translation is CASSRTGVTSSGNTIYF.

The genes are TRBV7-2 and TRBJ2-5, with 10 bases aligning to TRBD1. Germline V CDR1 and CDR2: SGHTA, FQGNSA. The junction had 13 bases not matched to a gene; V was cut back by 5 bases and J by 7 bases. The CDR3 contains 16 residues. The CDR3 loop reads CASSLRGTGEFGTQYF. The CDR3 bases are TGTGCCAGCAGCCTAAGGGGGACAGGGGAGTTCGGGACCCAGTACTTC.

This sequence joins TRBV5-1 and TRBJ1-5; 7 bases line up with TRBD1. The germline gives CDR1 SGHRS, CDR2 YFSETQ. V was clipped by 0 bases and J by 3 bases; unmatched bases: 9. The CDR3 totals 17 residues. The CDR3 DNA follows: TGCGCCAGCAGCTTGGGGCCCGGGCAGGGGGACAATCAGCCCCAGCATTTT. This codes for CASSLGPGQGDNQPQHF.

The chain couples TRBV7-2 to TRBJ2-7, with TRBD2 matching 8 bases. Trimming at V came to 0 bases and at J to 2 bases, leaving 6 bases not matched to a gene. The germline V gene encodes CDR1 SGHTA and CDR2 FQGNSA. The CDR3 totals 16 residues. The CDR3, as DNA: TGTGCCAGCAGCTTAGCGGGAGGCGGGAGGCCCTACGAGCAGTACTTC. Residues: CASSLAGGGRPYEQYF.

This clone was counted only a few times. V gene TRBV3-1 (or the pseudogene TRBV3-2) combines with J gene TRBJ1-6; D gene unclear. V was trimmed by 0 bases and J by 13 bases, leaving 10 bases between them. There are 13 residues in the CDR3. The germline CDR1 and CDR2 sequences are LGHDT and YNNKEL (reference sequence). The CDR3 is CASSQDLGGPLHF. CDR3 DNA: TGTGCCAGCAGCCAAGATTTGGGAGGGCCCCTCCACTTT.

This chain's CDR3 is CASNLAGSYEQYF. The CDR3 DNA is TGTGCCAGCAACTTAGCGGGATCCTACGAGCAGTACTTC. The chain uses TRBV5-4 and TRBJ2-7, with 8 nucleotides matching TRBD2. Germline values: CDR1 SGHNT, CDR2 YYREEE (reference sequence). CDR3 length equals 13 residues. V lost 6 bases to trimming and J lost 1 base; unmatched junction nucleotides: 3.